Shown below are 9 T cell receptor beta chains from a single sample sequenced in a study of T-cell memory formation after mild COVID-19. TCRdb reprocessed the 5' RACE reads with MiXCR, giving one entry per CDR3 protein. This table has hundreds of thousands of distinct CDR3 sequences, about 20% appearing once. Sequenced material: PBMCs or a T cell subset sorted from them (not recorded which). The origin of the receptors is an adult woman who had mild COVID-19 (a few samples of this study predate the infection). Cell type and time point are not known.

This clonotype showed up just a few times. The rearrangement joins TRBV7-9 to TRBJ1-2; D might be TRBD1 (5 bases). The germline V gene encodes CDR1 SEHNR and CDR2 FQNEAQ (reference sequence). The CDR3 consists of 13 residues. V was trimmed by 6 bases and J by 4 bases, leaving 12 bases between them. The DNA of the CDR3 is TGTGCCAGCAGTTCACAGGCGCCCTATGGCTACACCTTC. This translates into CASSSQAPYGYTF.

The chain joins TRBV6-5 to TRBJ2-5; 9 bases agree with TRBD1. V shed 10 bases and J 4 bases; nucleotides not matched to a gene: 13. The CDR3 length is 15 residues. CDR1 MNHEY and CDR2 SVGAGI come from the germline V gene. This CDR3 is CATLTGTGMRETQYF. CDR3 in DNA: TGTGCCACACTTACCGGGACAGGGATGAGAGAGACCCAGTACTTC.

The CDR3 region is CASSSVPTTGHEQYF. The DNA for the CDR3 is TGTGCCAGTTCCAGTGTCCCCACGACAGGGCACGAGCAGTACTTC. The V gene is TRBV2, the J gene TRBJ2-7, with 7 bases identical to TRBD1. V lost 9 bases, J lost 5 bases, and 16 bases stayed unmatched. There are 15 residues in the CDR3. Germline V CDR1 and CDR2: SNHLY, FYNNEI.

This chain links TRBV7-9 with TRBJ2-1; tentative D call: TRBD2 (6 bases). The V end was cut by 1 base, the J end by 13 bases, with 17 bases between. CDR3 length equals 14 residues. Per the germline V gene, CDR1 is SEHNR and CDR2 is FQNEAQ (reference sequence). CDR3 nucleotide sequence: TGTGCCAGCAGCTTAGACAACTCCGGGACTGCTCAGTTCTTC. Its protein is CASSLDNSGTAQFF.

The rearrangement joins TRBV2 to TRBJ1-2; no definite D call. Germline CDR1 is SNHLY and CDR2 is FYNNEI. The CDR3 runs 15 residues. The ends were cut back, 5 bases at V and 4 bases at J, with 17 bases in the middle. The CDR3 spells CASSRPAKTGYGYTF. DNA of the CDR3: TGTGCCAGCAGTCGGCCGGCCAAGACGGGCTATGGCTACACCTTC.

V gene TRBV27 combines with J gene TRBJ2-2; TRBD2 matches 8 bases. Germline V gene data show CDR1 as MNHEY and CDR2 as SMNVEV (reference sequence). The CDR3 sequence is 14 residues long. The J segment lost 6 bases and the V segment lost 7 bases, leaving 7 bases of the junction unmatched. This CDR3 reads CASNGLAGAGELFF. CDR3 nucleotide sequence: TGTGCCAGCAACGGCCTAGCGGGCGCCGGGGAGCTGTTTTTT.

The chain has TRBV9 and TRBJ2-3; no clear D. Trimming removed 1 base at V and 1 base at J, with 10 bases between. The CDR3 contains 15 residues. From germline, CDR1 is SGDLS and CDR2 YYNGEE. The CDR3 DNA reads as TGTGCCAGCAGCGTAAGTTCCCTATGCACAGATACGCAGTATTTT. Its translation is CASSVSSLCTDTQYF.

This clonotype was picked up a small number of times. The genes are TRBV7-6 and TRBJ2-7; 9 bases line up with TRBD1. This CDR3 spans 16 amino acids. Germline CDR1 reads SGHVS; CDR2 reads FNYEAQ. Unmatched junction bases numbered 13, after V lost 5 bases and J lost 5 bases. CDR3 nucleotide sequence: TGTGCCAGCAGCCCCCGACCCGCGGACAGGGGCAACGAGCAGTACTTC. Protein: CASSPRPADRGNEQYF.

The V gene is TRBV19, the J gene TRBJ2-2; D perhaps matches TRBD2 (5 bases). This CDR3 has 15 residues. Germline CDR1 and CDR2: LNHDA and SQIVND (reference sequence). With 2 bases removed from V and 2 bases from J, the gap between germline ends came to 9 bases. This CDR3 reads CASSIPAVNTGELFF. CDR3 coding DNA: TGTGCCAGTAGTATACCAGCGGTAAACACCGGGGAGCTGTTTTTT. Drawing the rest from reference TRBV19 and TRBJ2-2, the complete variable domain is DGGITQSPKYLFRKEGQNVTLSCEQNLNHDAMYWYRQDPGQGLRLIYYSQIVNDFQKGDIAEGYSVSREKKESFPLTVTSAQKNPTAFYLCASSIPAVNTGELFFGEGSRLTVL.